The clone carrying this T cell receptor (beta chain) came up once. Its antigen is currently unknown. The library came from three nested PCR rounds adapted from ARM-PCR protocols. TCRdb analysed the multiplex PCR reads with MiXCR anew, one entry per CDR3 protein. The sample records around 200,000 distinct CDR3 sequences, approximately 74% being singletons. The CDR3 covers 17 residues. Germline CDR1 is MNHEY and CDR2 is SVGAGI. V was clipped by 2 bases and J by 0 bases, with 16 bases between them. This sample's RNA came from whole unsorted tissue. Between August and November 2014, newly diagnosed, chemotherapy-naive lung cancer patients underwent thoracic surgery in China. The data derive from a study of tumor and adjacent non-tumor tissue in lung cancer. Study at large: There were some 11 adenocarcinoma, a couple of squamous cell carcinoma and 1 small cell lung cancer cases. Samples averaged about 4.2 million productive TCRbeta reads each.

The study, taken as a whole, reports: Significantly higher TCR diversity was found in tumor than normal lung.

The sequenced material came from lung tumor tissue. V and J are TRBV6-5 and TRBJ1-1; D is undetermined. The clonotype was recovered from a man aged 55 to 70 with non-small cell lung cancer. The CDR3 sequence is CASSYLRLESLNTEAFF. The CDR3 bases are TGTGCCAGCAGTTACCTACGTCTGGAGAGTCTGAACACTGAAGCTTTCTTT.